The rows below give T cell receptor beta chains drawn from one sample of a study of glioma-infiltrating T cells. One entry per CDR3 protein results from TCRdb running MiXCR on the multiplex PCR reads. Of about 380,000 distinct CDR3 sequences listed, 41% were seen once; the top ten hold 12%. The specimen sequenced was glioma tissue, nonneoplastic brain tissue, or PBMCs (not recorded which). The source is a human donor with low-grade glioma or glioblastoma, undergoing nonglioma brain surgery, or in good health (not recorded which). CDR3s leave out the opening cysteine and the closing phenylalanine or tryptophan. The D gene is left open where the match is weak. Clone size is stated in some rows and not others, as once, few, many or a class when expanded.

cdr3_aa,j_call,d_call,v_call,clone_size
ASSSTGVNEQF,TRBJ2-1,NA,TRBV7-3,NA
ASSYRGTWVQPQH,TRBJ1-5,NA,TRBV6-6,NA
ASSSIISGANVLT,TRBJ2-6,NA,TRBV5-1,NA
ASSLGQGTNEQF,TRBJ2-1,TRBD1,TRBV11-3,many
ASSIGAYEQY,TRBJ2-7,NA,TRBV6-1,many
ASSLGQGRADTQY,TRBJ2-3,NA,TRBV28,many
ATSDFRGAGNEQF,TRBJ2-1,NA,TRBV24-1,few
SAVLNYEQY,TRBJ2-7,NA,TRBV20-1,many
SASEYRGYNSPLH,TRBJ1-6,NA,TRBV20-1,NA
ASSARGGPDGYT,TRBJ1-2,NA,TRBV7-2,NA
ASSSPAGGRETQY,TRBJ2-5,TRBD1,TRBV27,NA
ASSLQGTPTDTQY,TRBJ2-3,NA,TRBV5-5,NA
ASSFGGGIGANEQF,TRBJ2-1,NA,TRBV5-1,NA
ASSLSSGSDEQY,TRBJ2-7,TRBD2,TRBV12-3/TRBV12-4,many
ASSRLGGGETQY,TRBJ2-5,NA,TRBV12-3/TRBV12-4,NA
AISRGTGTQETQY,TRBJ2-5,NA,TRBV6-6,NA
ASSGMDWDTEAF,TRBJ1-1,NA,TRBV6-6,NA
ASSVDGSGNTYEQY,TRBJ2-7,NA,TRBV9,NA
ASRSGHPVVYGYT,TRBJ1-2,NA,TRBV28,NA
ASSPTQGLAGVEDTQY,TRBJ2-3,TRBD2,TRBV27,many
ACSQVGAEKMNTEAF,TRBJ1-1,NA,TRBV28,few
ASSDGGQGNYGYT,TRBJ1-2,TRBD1,TRBV2,few
ASSPTLREGSNQPQH,TRBJ1-5,NA,TRBV27,NA
AIRELAASTDTQY,TRBJ2-3,NA,TRBV6-1,NA
ATTPGGGTDTQY,TRBJ2-3,NA,TRBV6-2/TRBV6-3,NA
ASSFTDSDEQY,TRBJ2-7,NA,TRBV11-1,NA
ASASQGTDTQY,TRBJ2-3,NA,TRBV5-1,few
ASSLVYPGTQY,TRBJ2-5,NA,TRBV27,many
SAPISFNYGYT,TRBJ1-2,NA,TRBV20-1,many
SATTSGREQY,TRBJ2-7,TRBD2,TRBV20-1,NA
ASSFLDSYIYGYT,TRBJ1-2,NA,TRBV7-9,once
ASTFRRGNPYYSNQPQH,TRBJ1-5,NA,TRBV28,NA
ASSYALGNTGELF,TRBJ2-2,NA,TRBV6-6,NA
ASSYQGSSYNEQF,TRBJ2-1,NA,TRBV6-2/TRBV6-3,NA
ASSSYRSSGYEQY,TRBJ2-7,NA,TRBV27,many
SAASGNSPLH,TRBJ1-6,NA,TRBV20-1,few
ASKLNRDRNYGYT,TRBJ1-2,TRBD1,TRBV6-1,few
ASSIGRDRVGGYT,TRBJ1-2,TRBD1,TRBV19,NA
DSSSGTLYGYT,TRBJ1-2,NA,TRBV27,NA
ATSGGTSGSHEQY,TRBJ2-7,TRBD2,TRBV15,many
ATSRTLDEQF,TRBJ2-1,NA,TRBV15,many
ASSPQGHRSTDTQY,TRBJ2-3,NA,TRBV7-9,few
ASSSQTSGMETQY,TRBJ2-5,TRBD2,TRBV6-6,NA
ASSQDRGLAGVPDTQY,TRBJ2-3,TRBD2,TRBV14,few
ASSQGFGEAF,TRBJ1-1,NA,TRBV4-3,few
ASRRAGFAYEQY,TRBJ2-7,NA,TRBV12-3/TRBV12-4,few
SASSGGIEQF,TRBJ2-1,TRBD1,TRBV20-1,few
ASTTGLRNSPLH,TRBJ1-6,TRBD1,TRBV6-1,many
ATSRTIGGKNEQF,TRBJ2-1,NA,TRBV15,many
SATGTSSYNEQL,TRBJ2-1,NA,TRBV20-1,NA
ATKGGDQPQH,TRBJ1-5,NA,TRBV2,few
ASSPGGVTSTDTQY,TRBJ2-3,TRBD2,TRBV7-6,NA
ASSLNRVETQY,TRBJ2-5,NA,TRBV7-2,many